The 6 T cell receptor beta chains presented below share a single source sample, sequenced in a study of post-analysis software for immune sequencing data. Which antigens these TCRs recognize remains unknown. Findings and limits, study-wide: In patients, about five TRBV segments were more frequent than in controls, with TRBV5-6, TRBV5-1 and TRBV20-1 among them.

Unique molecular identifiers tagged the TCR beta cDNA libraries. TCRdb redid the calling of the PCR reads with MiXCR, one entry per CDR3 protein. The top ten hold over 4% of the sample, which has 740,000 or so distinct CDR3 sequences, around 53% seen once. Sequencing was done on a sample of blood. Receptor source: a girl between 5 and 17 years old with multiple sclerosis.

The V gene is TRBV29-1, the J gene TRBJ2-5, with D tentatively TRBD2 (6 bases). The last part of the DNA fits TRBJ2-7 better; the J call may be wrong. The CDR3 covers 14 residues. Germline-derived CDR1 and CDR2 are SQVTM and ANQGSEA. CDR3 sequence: CSVLRGLPRNEQYF. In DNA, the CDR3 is TGCAGCGTTCTTAGGGGACTGCCGAGGAACGAGCAGTACTTC.

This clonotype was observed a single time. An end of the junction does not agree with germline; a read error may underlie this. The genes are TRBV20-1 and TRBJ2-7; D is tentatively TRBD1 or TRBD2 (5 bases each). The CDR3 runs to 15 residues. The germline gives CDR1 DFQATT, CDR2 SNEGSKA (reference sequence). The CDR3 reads CSARGIRDASCEQYF. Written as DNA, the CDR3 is TGCAGTGCTAGAGGGATCCGGGACGCATCCTGCGAGCAGTACTTC.

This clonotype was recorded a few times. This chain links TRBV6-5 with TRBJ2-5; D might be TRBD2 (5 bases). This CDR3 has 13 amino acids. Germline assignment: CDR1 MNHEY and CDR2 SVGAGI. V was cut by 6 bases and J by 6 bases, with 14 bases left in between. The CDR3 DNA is TGTGCCAGCAGGTCTCTAGCCAGCCAGACCCAGTACTTC. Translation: CASRSLASQTQYF.

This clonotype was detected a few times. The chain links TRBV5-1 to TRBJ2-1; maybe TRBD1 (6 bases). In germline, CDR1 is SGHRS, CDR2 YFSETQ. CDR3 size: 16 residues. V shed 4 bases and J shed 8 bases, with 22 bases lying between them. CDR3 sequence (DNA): TGCGCCAGCAGCCCCGGGGTCAATTTCAGGGGTTATGAGCAGTTCTTC. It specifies CASSPGVNFRGYEQFF.

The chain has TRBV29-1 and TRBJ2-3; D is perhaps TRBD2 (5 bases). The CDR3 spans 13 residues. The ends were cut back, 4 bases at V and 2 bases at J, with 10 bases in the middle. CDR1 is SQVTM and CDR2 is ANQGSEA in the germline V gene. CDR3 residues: CSVGGLITDTQYF. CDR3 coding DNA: TGCAGCGTTGGTGGACTGATCACAGATACGCAGTATTTT.

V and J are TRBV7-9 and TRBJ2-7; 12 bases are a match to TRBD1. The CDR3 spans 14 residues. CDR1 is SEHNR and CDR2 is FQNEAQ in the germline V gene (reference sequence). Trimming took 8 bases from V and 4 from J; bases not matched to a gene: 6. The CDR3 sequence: CASRGTGGLYEQYF. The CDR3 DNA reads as TGTGCCAGCCGCGGGACAGGGGGCTTATACGAGCAGTACTTC.